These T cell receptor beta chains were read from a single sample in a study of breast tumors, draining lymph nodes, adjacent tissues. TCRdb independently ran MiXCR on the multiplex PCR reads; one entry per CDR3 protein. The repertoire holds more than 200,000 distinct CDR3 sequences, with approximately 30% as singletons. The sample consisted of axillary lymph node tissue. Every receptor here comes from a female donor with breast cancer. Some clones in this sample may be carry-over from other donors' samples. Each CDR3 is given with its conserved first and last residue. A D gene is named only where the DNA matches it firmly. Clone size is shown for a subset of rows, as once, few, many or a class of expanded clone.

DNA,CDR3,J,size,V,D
TGTGCCAGCAGCCCGGGGGGGGCCGACAGGTCGGCTGGCTACACCTTC,CASSPGGADRSAGYTF,TRBJ1-2,many,TRBV7-9,-
TGTGCCAGCAGCTTTCTAGGGAGAGAGACCCAGTACTTC,CASSFLGRETQYF,TRBJ2-5,many,TRBV7-8,-
TGTGCCAGCAGAGTAATGCCGGGACAGGGGGTATCCTACGAGCAGTACTTC,CASRVMPGQGVSYEQYF,TRBJ2-7,-,TRBV7-3,TRBD1
TGTGCCAGCAGTGAAAGGGGCGGGACAATTACTTCCGGCTACACCTTC,CASSERGGTITSGYTF,TRBJ1-2,few,TRBV2,-
TGCAGTGCTAGACAGGGTAATGCCTACGAGCAGTACTTC,CSARQGNAYEQYF,TRBJ2-7,-,TRBV20-1,-
TGCAGTGCTAGAGGCGGAGGAGGAGCAGATACGCAGTATTTT,CSARGGGGADTQYF,TRBJ2-3,many,TRBV20-1,-
TGTGCCAGCAAGTTGGACAGGGGGCTTGAAAAACTGTTTTTT,CASKLDRGLEKLFF,TRBJ1-4,many,TRBV6-2/TRBV6-3,TRBD1
TGTGCCAGCAGTATCAGGACAGGGTGGACAGATACGCAGTATTTT,CASSIRTGWTDTQYF,TRBJ2-3,many,TRBV28,TRBD1
TGTGCCACTGCGACAGGGTTGGACGGGCAGCCCCAGCATTTT,CATATGLDGQPQHF,TRBJ1-5,many,TRBV18,TRBD1
TGCAGCGCCCCCCCCCCAAGGGACAGGGCAGAGGAGACCCAGTACTTC,CSAPPPRDRAEETQYF,TRBJ2-5,-,TRBV29-1,TRBD1
TGCGCCAGCAGCCGGTTGACCAACACCGGGGAGCTGTTTTTT,CASSRLTNTGELFF,TRBJ2-2,many,TRBV5-1,-
TGTGCCAGCAGCTCCTTACGACAGGGGTTCTCTGGGGCCAACGTCCTGACTTTC,CASSSLRQGFSGANVLTF,TRBJ2-6,-,TRBV7-2,TRBD1
TGTGCCAGCAGCTACGCAGGGAGGGCTCAGCCCCAGCATTTT,CASSYAGRAQPQHF,TRBJ1-5,many,TRBV6-2/TRBV6-3,-
TGTGCCAGTAGTTCGGACAGGGTCCGGCCCCAGCATTTT,CASSSDRVRPQHF,TRBJ1-5,-,TRBV19,TRBD1
TGTGCCAGCTCTCCTGGGGGCGGGGGGGTGGAGTTCTTC,CASSPGGGGVEFF,TRBJ2-1,few,TRBV27,TRBD2
TGTGCCAGCAAGCTTTATTCCGAATTACCAAACAATGAGCAGTTCTTC,CASKLYSELPNNEQFF,TRBJ2-1,many,TRBV6-1,-
TGTGCCAGCAGCTTGGGTCGACCAGCGGGAGCCTCCCAGTACTTC,CASSLGRPAGASQYF,TRBJ2-5,few,TRBV5-8,TRBD2
TGTGCCAGCAGCGCCCCGGACAGCACAGATACGCAGTATTTT,CASSAPDSTDTQYF,TRBJ2-3,many,TRBV9,-
TGTGCCATCGAAGGGAGGACAGGCGTCGGCTACACCGGGGAGCTGTTTTTT,CAIEGRTGVGYTGELFF,TRBJ2-2,-,TRBV10-3,-
TGTGCCAGCAGCTTAGCTTCTAGCGGGAGGTACTACGAGCAGTTCTTC,CASSLASSGRYYEQFF,TRBJ2-1,once,TRBV7-2,TRBD2
TGTGCCAGCATGGGGATAGTGAAAAACATTCAGTACTTC,CASMGIVKNIQYF,TRBJ2-4,many,TRBV6-6,-
TGTGCCAGCAGCCTGGAGACAGGGGGCGGGGAGACCCAGTACTTC,CASSLETGGGETQYF,TRBJ2-5,-,TRBV7-8,TRBD1
TGTGCCAGCAGTTTCCCCCCCGCCGATACGCAGTATTTT,CASSFPPADTQYF,TRBJ2-3,many,TRBV12-3/TRBV12-4,-
TGTGCCAGCAGCCCCAGTCACGTGCAGTTCTTC,CASSPSHVQFF,TRBJ2-1,many,TRBV7-6,-
-,CSVGRGSGNTF,TRBJ1-2,-,TRBV29-1,-